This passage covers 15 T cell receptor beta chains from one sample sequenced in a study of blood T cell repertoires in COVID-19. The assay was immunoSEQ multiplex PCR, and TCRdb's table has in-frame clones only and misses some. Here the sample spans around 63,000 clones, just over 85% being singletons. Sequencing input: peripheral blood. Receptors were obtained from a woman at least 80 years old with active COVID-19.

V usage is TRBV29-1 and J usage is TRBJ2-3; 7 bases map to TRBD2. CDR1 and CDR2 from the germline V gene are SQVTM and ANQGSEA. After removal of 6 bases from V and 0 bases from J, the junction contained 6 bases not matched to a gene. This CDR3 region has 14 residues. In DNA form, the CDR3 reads TGCAGCGTAAATTCGGGGGGTAGCACAGATACGCAGTATTTT. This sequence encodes CSVNSGGSTDTQYF.

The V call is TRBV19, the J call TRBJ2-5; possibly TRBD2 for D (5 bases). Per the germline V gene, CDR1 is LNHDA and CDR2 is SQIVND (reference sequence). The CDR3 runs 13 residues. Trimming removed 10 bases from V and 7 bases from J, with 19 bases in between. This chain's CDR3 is CATAGGREGTQYF. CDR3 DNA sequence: TGTGCCACCGCGGGCGGACGTGAAGGGACCCAGTACTTC. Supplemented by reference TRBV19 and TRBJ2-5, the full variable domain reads DGGITQSPKYLFRKEGQNVTLSCEQNLNHDAMYWYRQDPGQGLRLIYYSQIVNDFQKGDIAEGYSVSREKKESFPLTVTSAQKNPTAFYLCATAGGREGTQYFGPGTRLLVL.

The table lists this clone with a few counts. CDR3 sequence reads: CASSQTGGPYGYTF. CDR3 nucleotides: TGCGCCAGCAGCCAAACAGGGGGGCCATATGGCTACACCTTC. The chain uses TRBV4-1 and TRBJ1-2; 8 positions match TRBD1. This CDR3 comprises 14 residues. From germline, CDR1 is MGHRA and CDR2 YSYEKL. V was clipped by 2 bases and J by 5 bases; unmatched bases: 4.

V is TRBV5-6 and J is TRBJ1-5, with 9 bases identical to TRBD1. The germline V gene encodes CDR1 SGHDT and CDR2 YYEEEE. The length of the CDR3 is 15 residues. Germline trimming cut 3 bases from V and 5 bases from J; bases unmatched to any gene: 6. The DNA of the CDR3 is TGTGCCAGCAGCTCCGGGACAGGGATAGATCAGCCCCAGCATTTT. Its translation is CASSSGTGIDQPQHF.

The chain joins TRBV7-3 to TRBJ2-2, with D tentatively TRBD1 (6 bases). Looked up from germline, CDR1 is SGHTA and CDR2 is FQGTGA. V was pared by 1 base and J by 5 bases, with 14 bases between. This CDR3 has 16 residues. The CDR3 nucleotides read TGTGCCAGCAGCTTAAGGGGGCAGGGAAAAACCGGGGAGCTGTTTTTT. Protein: CASSLRGQGKTGELFF.

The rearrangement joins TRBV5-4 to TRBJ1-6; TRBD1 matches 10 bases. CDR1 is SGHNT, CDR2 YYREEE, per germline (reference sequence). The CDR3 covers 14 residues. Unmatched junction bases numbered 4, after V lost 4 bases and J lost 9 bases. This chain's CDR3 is CASSPGTGVSPLHF. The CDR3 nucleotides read TGTGCCAGCAGCCCAGGGACAGGGGTTTCACCCCTCCACTTT.

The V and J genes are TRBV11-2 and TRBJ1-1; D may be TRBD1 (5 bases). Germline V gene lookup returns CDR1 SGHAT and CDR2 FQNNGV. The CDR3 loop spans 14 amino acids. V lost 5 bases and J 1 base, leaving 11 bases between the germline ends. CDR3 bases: TGTGCCAGCAGCGGCACCCAGGGGAACACTGAAGCTTTCTTT. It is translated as CASSGTQGNTEAFF.

The CDR3 nucleotides are TGTGCCATCAGTGTAGGGGTCTACGAGCAGTACTTC. This sequence encodes CAISVGVYEQYF. The chain employs TRBV10-3 and TRBJ2-7; D is perhaps TRBD1 (5 bases). Germline CDR1 ENHRY, CDR2 SYGVKD. V dropped 4 bases and J dropped 3 bases, with 7 bases sitting between them. CDR3 size: 12 residues.

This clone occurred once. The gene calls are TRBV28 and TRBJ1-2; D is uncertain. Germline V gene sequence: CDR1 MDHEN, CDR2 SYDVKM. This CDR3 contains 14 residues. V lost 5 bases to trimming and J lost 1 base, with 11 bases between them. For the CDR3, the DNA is TGTGCCAGCAGTCTCAGCCCGGGTAACTATGGCTACACCTTC. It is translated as CASSLSPGNYGYTF.

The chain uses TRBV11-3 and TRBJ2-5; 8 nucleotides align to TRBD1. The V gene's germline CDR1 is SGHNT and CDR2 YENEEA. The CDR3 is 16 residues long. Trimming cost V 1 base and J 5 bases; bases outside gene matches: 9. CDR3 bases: TGTGCCAGCAGCTTAGCGGGACAGGAAAAGGGGGAGACCCAGTACTTC. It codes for CASSLAGQEKGETQYF.

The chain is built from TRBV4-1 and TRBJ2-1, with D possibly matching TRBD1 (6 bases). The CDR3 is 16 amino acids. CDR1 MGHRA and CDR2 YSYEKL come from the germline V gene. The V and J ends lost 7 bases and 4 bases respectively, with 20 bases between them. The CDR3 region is CASTPLGTRNYNEQFF. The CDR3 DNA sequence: TGCGCCAGCACCCCATTAGGGACAAGAAATTACAATGAGCAGTTCTTC.

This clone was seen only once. The CDR3 region has the DNA TGTGCCAGCAGCTACACAGGGATAATGAACACTGAAGCTTTCTTT. Translated, it gives CASSYTGIMNTEAFF. The chain has TRBV5-8 and TRBJ1-1; tentative D call: TRBD1 (6 bases). V lost 3 bases and J 0 bases, leaving 12 bases between the germline ends. The CDR3 consists of 15 residues. CDR1 and CDR2 from the germline V gene are SGHTS and YDEGEE.

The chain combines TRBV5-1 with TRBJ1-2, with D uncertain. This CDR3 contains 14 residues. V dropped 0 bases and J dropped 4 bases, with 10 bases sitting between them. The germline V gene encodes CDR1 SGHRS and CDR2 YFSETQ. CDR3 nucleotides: TGCGCCAGCAGCTTGGGCAGCGCGGCCTATGGCTACACCTTC. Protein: CASSLGSAAYGYTF.

The CDR3 region is CASKKGASGGGDTQYF. CDR3 DNA sequence: TGTGCCAGCAAGAAGGGGGCTAGCGGGGGAGGAGATACGCAGTATTTT. V gene TRBV27 combines with J gene TRBJ2-3; 10 bases align to TRBD2. The trim removed 7 bases at V and 5 bases at J, leaving 12 bases unmatched. CDR3 size: 16 residues. Germline assignment: CDR1 MNHEY and CDR2 SMNVEV (reference sequence).

The DNA of the CDR3 is TGTGCCAGCCGCGGCGGGGCTTCTGACTATGGCTACACCTTC. It yields the protein CASRGGASDYGYTF. J is TRBJ1-2 and V is TRBV2; tentatively, D is TRBD1 (5 bases). Germline-derived CDR1 and CDR2 are SNHLY and FYNNEI. The CDR3 has 14 amino acids. The ends were cut back, 8 bases at V and 3 bases at J, with 16 bases in the middle.